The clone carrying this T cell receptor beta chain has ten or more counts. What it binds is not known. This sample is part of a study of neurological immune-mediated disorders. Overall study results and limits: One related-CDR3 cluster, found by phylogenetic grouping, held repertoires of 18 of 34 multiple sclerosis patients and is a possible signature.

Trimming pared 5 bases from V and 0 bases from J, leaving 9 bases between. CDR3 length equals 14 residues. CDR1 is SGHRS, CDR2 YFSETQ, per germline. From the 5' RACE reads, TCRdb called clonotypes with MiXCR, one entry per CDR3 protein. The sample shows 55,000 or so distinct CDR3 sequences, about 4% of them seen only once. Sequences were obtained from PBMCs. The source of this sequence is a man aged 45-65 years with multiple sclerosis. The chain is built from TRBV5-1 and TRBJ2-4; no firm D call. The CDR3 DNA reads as TGCGCCAGCAGGGACGTCCTAGCCAAAAACATTCAGTACTTC. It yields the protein CASRDVLAKNIQYF.